This T cell receptor (beta chain) originates from a study of identical twins (dated by TCRdb to 2015 to 2016). Background for the entire study: To test whether fetal clonotypes persist, this study deep-sequenced TCR alpha and beta repertoires from monozygotic twins, from unrelated adults of various ages, and from cord blood. Replicate twin experiments were performed at different times using different library preparation protocols to rule out contamination.

The paper as a whole reports these results and caveats: Out-of-frame TCR alpha sharing in monozygotic twins was systematically underestimated by recombination models, whereas sharing between unrelated individuals was in agreement with the recombination models. Because the same donors could not be followed over many years, the conclusions depended on cross-sectional statistical analysis. Fewer insertions were carried by abundant cord blood beta clonotypes; a weaker similar trend was observed in young adult naive repertoires, while no such trend was observed in memory repertoires. Invariant T cells such as MAIT and iNKT could partly confound zero-insertion analyses, though diverse VJ usage argued against this for most clonotypes. Compared with coincidental sharing between unrelated individuals, out-of-frame TCR alpha sequences shared between twins showed an excess of sequences with low generation probability. In beta out-of-frame sequences, excess twin sharing was weaker, because having fewer shared sequences lowered the signal-to-noise ratio.

Worth noting for this clonotype: Its antigen specificity is not known. Base qualities are missing; no much larger clone stands one base away.

Library preparation was by 5' RACE. The sample was run on an Illumina HiSeq 2000. A universal primer binding site was added through template switching, and the final cDNA carried a unique molecular identifier so that TCR cDNA molecules could be counted accurately. Specific primers in the conserved constant-segment region were used to synthesize first-strand cDNA for TCR alpha and beta chains. To control for contamination, each cDNA library was double barcoded with a SMART-Mk sample barcode plus Illumina barcodes. Two successive PCR steps introduced TruSeq adapter sequences along with Illumina sample barcodes. TCR alpha and beta cDNA libraries were sequenced on the Illumina HiSeq platform with custom primers. In the paper's pipeline: Raw reads were processed with MiGEC to extract unique molecular identifiers, and MiXCR was used to determine CDR3 positions. Recombination models were inferred per individual with the repgenHMM and IGoR tools using an EM algorithm. The analysis of shared clonotypes was done with the tcR package in R, with sharing normalized by the product of cloneset sizes. To study raw recombination free of thymic and clonal selection effects, out-of-frame nonproductive sequences were analyzed. TCRdb reanalyzed the raw reads on its own, using fastp at Q25 for trimming and MiXCR for clone calling, and kept in-frame beta chains. Each entry is one CDR3 protein sequence, shown with its most common DNA and genes. The authors' filters were not applied to this entry. Here the sample has about 530,000 distinct CDR3 sequences; approximately 20% occur a single time. 0.4% to 0.6% of the sample comes from the top ten.

Every donor in the study was a healthy Caucasian. The twin cohort consisted of three pairs of female monozygotic twins, all aged about 18 to 30 years. Positive isolation kits from Invitrogen were used to isolate CD4+ and CD8+ T cell populations. The CDR3 holds 13 amino acids from the cysteine to the valine. CDR3 DNA is the only sequence kept; it has 39 bases, read in frame from the first base. V lost 6 bases and J lost 7 bases; the stretch between them is 19 bases long. From a lookup of the germline V gene, CDR1 and CDR2 are SQVTM and ANQGSEA. This same sample was also part of a study on yellow fever vaccine responses in identical twins. The second study also describes: The authors reported that the T cell response to vaccination in identical twins appeared partly convergent and partly personalized. Focusing on identical twins, the study followed the T cell clones that responded to the vaccine, and did so with precision.

This clonotype originated in a woman aged 18-29 years in good health. The sequencing input was CD4+ T cells sorted from blood. In this chain, TRBV29-1 is recombined with TRBJ2-7; TRBD2 is a possible D gene, resting on 6 matching bases. The nucleotides read TGCAGCGTGTCGGCGGGGACTGCGGGGGAGCAGTACGTC. The translation is CSVSAGTAGEQYV.